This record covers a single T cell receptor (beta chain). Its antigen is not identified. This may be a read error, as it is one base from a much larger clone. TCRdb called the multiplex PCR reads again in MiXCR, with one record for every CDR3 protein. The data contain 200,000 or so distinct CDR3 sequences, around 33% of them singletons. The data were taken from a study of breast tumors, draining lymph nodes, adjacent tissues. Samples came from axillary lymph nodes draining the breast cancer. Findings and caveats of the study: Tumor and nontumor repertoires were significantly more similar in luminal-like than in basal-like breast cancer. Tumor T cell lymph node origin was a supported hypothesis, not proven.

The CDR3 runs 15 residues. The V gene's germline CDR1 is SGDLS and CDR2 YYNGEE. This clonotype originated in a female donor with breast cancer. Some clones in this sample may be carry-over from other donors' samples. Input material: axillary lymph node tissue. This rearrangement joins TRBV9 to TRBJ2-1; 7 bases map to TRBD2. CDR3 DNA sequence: TGTGCCAGCAGCGCTCTAGCGGACCAGTACAATGAGCCGTTCTTC. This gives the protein CASSALADQYNEPFF.